This paragraph reports one T cell receptor beta chain. Its antigen is still unknown. MiXCR was run by TCRdb on the reads, yielding one entry per CDR3 protein. The table has 450,000 to 650,000 distinct CDR3 sequences, about a quarter seen once. This record belongs to a study of T cell repertoires in cytomegalovirus infection. Study summary: Indications came from public TCR beta signatures; they pointed to CMV infection and to a matching HLA type.

Study observations and caveats: HLA-C-restricted, CMV-specific TCR beta clonotypes were dominant ex vivo. Carriage of CMV together with the relevant HLA was identifiable through cumulative public TCR beta family frequency.

The sample taken for sequencing was PBMCs. The sequence was collected from a human donor in good health (CMV status not recorded). Some clones in this sample may be carry-over from other donors' samples.

The CDR3 sequence is CASSLAPQLQRLYF. CDR3 nucleotides: TGTGCCAGCAGCTTAGCACCGCAACTTCAGAGGTTGTACTTC. The V gene is TRBV7-9, the J gene TRBJ2-5; D is unclear. The CDR3 is 14 amino acids. Trimming removed 0 bases from V and 13 bases from J, with 18 bases in between. CDR1 and CDR2 from the germline V gene are SEHNR and FQNEAQ (reference sequence).